A selection of T cell receptor beta chains follows, all from one sample in a study of cytomegalovirus exposure and HLA in healthy donors. Generated by immunoSEQ multiplex PCR, the TCRdb table keeps only in-frame clones and is missing some. The sample comprises some 120,000 clones, roughly 70% of which are singletons, and 6.6% rests with the top ten. Sequenced input: PBMCs. The source of these receptors is a man between 35 and 55 years old in good health and CMV-seropositive. CDR3s leave out the opening cysteine and the closing phenylalanine or tryptophan. Size is omitted from some rows. Given values are once, few, many or a class for expanded clones.

size	V	J	CDR3
once	TRBV7-9	TRBJ2-7	ASSRTLHEQY
-	TRBV2	TRBJ1-3	ASLAGSGNTIY
-	TRBV7-7	TRBJ2-2	ASSLTGGSGELF
-	TRBV6-5	TRBJ2-5	ASSYSKLLSKTQY
once	TRBV27	TRBJ2-1	ASSLGDRQF
few	TRBV19	TRBJ2-1	ASTPDRASYNEQF
few	TRBV28	TRBJ1-2	ASSSGFNYGYT
-	TRBV7-9	TRBJ2-5	ASSIVLGQGVETQY
-	TRBV18	TRBJ1-6	ASSGGWSSYNSPLH
-	TRBV7-9	TRBJ2-7	ASSLEGKVSEQY
-	TRBV28	TRBJ2-2	ASSFRGAGANTGELF
few	TRBV28	TRBJ2-7	ASSRLGSRALQY
-	TRBV2	TRBJ2-5	ASSGPSNAETQY
-	TRBV7-9	TRBJ2-3	ASSRSGDSTDTQY
-	TRBV28	TRBJ1-3	ASSPQTGFGNTIY
few	TRBV5-6	TRBJ2-1	ASSRGLAGGHHEQF
-	TRBV15	TRBJ1-3	ATSYRDKAFSGNTIY
-	TRBV9	TRBJ2-5	ASNRQGAETQY
-	TRBV7-9	TRBJ1-2	ASSLGQGDNYGYT
-	TRBV7-2	TRBJ2-1	ASSLGGRYNEQF
-	TRBV27	TRBJ1-1	ASSLARAGGTEAF
-	TRBV30	TRBJ2-2	AWQGTALNGELF
-	TRBV7-2	TRBJ2-5	ASSIGMERGAQETQY
-	TRBV27	TRBJ1-3	ASGFNPGQGNTIY
-	TRBV6-4	TRBJ2-2	ASSWGTDTGELF
-	TRBV2	TRBJ1-5	ASSRTLGQPQH
once	TRBV27	TRBJ2-5	ASSFTGDIQETQY
-	TRBV2	TRBJ2-2	ASSEVRSDQGTGELF
-	TRBV7-6	TRBJ1-1	ASSPWTGINTEAF
few	TRBV6-4	TRBJ2-2	ASKLDTNTGELF
-	TRBV28	TRBJ2-4	ASRTPGPSGSMMLAKNIQY
few	TRBV5-1	TRBJ2-1	ASSLGSGRAWDEQF
-	TRBV11-1	TRBJ1-3	ASSPGTDSGNTIY
-	TRBV6-6	TRBJ1-2	ASRPNSDRGSGYT
few	TRBV7-2	TRBJ2-7	ASSLSSGVFYEQY
-	TRBV5-1	TRBJ1-4	ASRGGTGNEKLF